Presented here are 26 T cell receptor beta chains from one specimen sequenced in a study of cytomegalovirus exposure and HLA in healthy donors. The primer mix had 60 Vbeta and 13 Jbeta primers. This table comes from immunoSEQ multiplex PCR, and its TCRdb copy is limited to in-frame clones, with some not included. The profile shows some 150,000 clones, approximately 82% of them singletons. The sequenced sample consisted of PBMCs. Source of these receptors: a male donor in good health and CMV-seronegative.

The chain links TRBV4-3 to TRBJ2-5; 8 positions match TRBD2. V was clipped by 0 bases and J by 4 bases; unmatched bases: 13. Germline CDR1 LGHNA, CDR2 YSLEER. This CDR3 is built from 18 residues. CDR3 DNA sequence: TGCGCCAGCAGCCAAGATCGCCACAGCGGGGGCCGGCGAGAGACCCAGTACTTC. Translated: CASSQDRHSGGRRETQYF.

The chain is built from TRBV7-9 and TRBJ1-4; TRBD1 matches 7 bases. Trimming at V came to 3 bases and at J to 7 bases, leaving 5 bases not matched to a gene. This CDR3 comprises 14 residues. Looked up from germline, CDR1 is SEHNR and CDR2 is FQNEAQ (reference sequence). CDR3 nucleotide sequence: TGTGCCAGCAGCTTGGGGCCAGGGGGTGAAAAACTGTTTTTT. As protein: CASSLGPGGEKLFF.

This clone was found a few times. The V call is TRBV19, the J call TRBJ1-1, with D possibly being TRBD1 (6 bases). Germline CDR1 reads LNHDA; CDR2 reads SQIVND (reference sequence). The CDR3 is 13 amino acids. Trimming pared 5 bases from V and 1 base from J, leaving 8 bases between. CDR3 bases: TGTGCCAGTAGTTTACAGGGGAACACTGAAGCTTTCTTT. As protein: CASSLQGNTEAFF.

The rearrangement uses TRBV7-2 and TRBJ1-5, with D uncertain. The ends were cut back, 3 bases at V and 2 bases at J, with 8 bases in the middle. This CDR3 is built from 14 residues. The germline CDR1 and CDR2 sequences are SGHTA and FQGNSA. The CDR3 region has the DNA TGTGCCAGCAGCTTCGGGAACGGCAATCAGCCCCAGCATTTT. It translates to CASSFGNGNQPQHF. The variable domain in full, completed from reference TRBV7-2 and TRBJ1-5, reads GAGVSQSPSNKVTEKGKDVELRCDPISGHTALYWYRQSLGQGLEFLIYFQGNSAPDKSGLPSDRFSAERTGGSVSTLTIQRTQQEDSAVYLCASSFGNGNQPQHFGDGTRLSIL.

This chain joins TRBV7-2 and TRBJ1-5, with TRBD1 matching over 8 bases. Germline CDR1 and CDR2: SGHTA and FQGNSA. J was trimmed by 5 bases and V by 4 bases; bases with no gene match: 10. The CDR3 contains 16 residues. CDR3 loop: CASSSQGAGGDQPQHF. CDR3 DNA sequence: TGTGCCAGCAGCTCCCAGGGGGCGGGAGGGGATCAGCCCCAGCATTTT.

V usage is TRBV30 and J usage is TRBJ2-7, with D possibly matching TRBD2 (5 bases). This CDR3 comprises 13 residues. Germline assignment: CDR1 GTSNPN and CDR2 SVGIG (reference sequence). The V end was cut by 2 bases, the J end by 4 bases, with 12 bases between. Written as DNA, the CDR3 is TGTGCCTGGAGTAAGAGGGCCGGGTACGAGCAGTACTTC. This codes for CAWSKRAGYEQYF.

The chain is built from TRBV2 and TRBJ2-5; D perhaps matches TRBD2 (5 bases). The J call may be wrong; the DNA end is better matched by TRBJ2-7. Germline V gives CDR1 SNHLY, CDR2 FYNNEI. This CDR3 contains 13 residues. In nucleotides, the CDR3 is TGTGCCAGCAGTGCGTCTAGCATCTACGAGCAGTACTTC. It encodes CASSASSIYEQYF.

The chain uses TRBV7-9 and TRBJ1-5; TRBD1 agrees at 7 bases. CDR1 is SEHNR and CDR2 is FQNEAQ in the germline V gene (reference sequence). The ends lost 0 bases at V and 3 bases at J; junction bases unmatched: 8. CDR3 length: 17 amino acids. The CDR3 nucleotides are TGTGCCAGCAGCTTAGCGGGGTTTCAGGGGGTCAATCAGCCCCAGCATTTT. Its protein product is CASSLAGFQGVNQPQHF.

The sample holds a few counts of this clone. The rearrangement uses TRBV12-2 and TRBJ1-1; the tabulated D call, TRBD1, remains unverified against the DNA. TRBV12-2 is assigned pseudogene status. CDR3 length equals 15 residues. CDR3 in amino acids: CASRLVRQGEAEAFF. The CDR3 DNA reads as TGTGCAAGTCGCTTAGTTCGACAGGGCGAGGCTGAAGCTTTCTTT.

The J gene is TRBJ2-3, the V gene TRBV6-6; tentative D call: TRBD2 (6 bases). Deletions cut 5 bases from V and 5 bases from J, with 17 bases between. Germline V gives CDR1 MNHNY, CDR2 SVGAGI (reference sequence). The CDR3 has 15 residues. The DNA of the CDR3 is TGTGCCAGCAGTCCAAGTCCTTCAGCGGGAGATACGCAGTATTTT. This codes for CASSPSPSAGDTQYF.

CDR3 nucleotide sequence: TGTGCCAGCAGCGCAGACAGCGGCTACACCTTC. It translates to CASSADSGYTF. The V call is TRBV7-9, the J call TRBJ1-2; tentative D call: TRBD1 (5 bases). The ends were cut back, 5 bases at V and 8 bases at J, with 9 bases in the middle. The CDR3 loop spans 11 amino acids. Germline V gene sequence: CDR1 SEHNR, CDR2 FQNEAQ (reference sequence).

V usage is TRBV19 and J usage is TRBJ2-2; 10 bases are shared with TRBD1. The V segment lost 5 bases and the J segment 4 bases; nucleotides outside the gene matches: 19. The CDR3 has 20 residues. Germline V CDR1 and CDR2: LNHDA, SQIVND (reference sequence). The CDR3 bases are TGTGCCAGTAGTCCGACTATACCACGGACAGGGGGGACGGTCACCGGGGAGCTGTTTTTT. Protein: CASSPTIPRTGGTVTGELFF.

This clone was observed a single time. The rearrangement joins TRBV10-3 to TRBJ1-1; 10 bases are a match to TRBD1. CDR1 is ENHRY, CDR2 SYGVKD, per germline. V trimming: 7 bases; J trimming: 6 bases; junction bases outside the gene matches: 5. CDR3 length: 13 residues. DNA for the CDR3: TGTGCCATCAACCCTGGGACAGGGGCTGAAGCTTTCTTT. Protein sequence: CAINPGTGAEAFF.

This sequence joins TRBV2 and TRBJ1-2; 9 bases fit TRBD1. Germline CDR1 and CDR2: SNHLY and FYNNEI. The CDR3 is 15 residues long. V lost 5 bases and J lost 4; bases outside the gene matches: 8. This CDR3 reads CASSLQGAAGYGYTF. DNA for the CDR3: TGTGCCAGCAGTCTACAGGGGGCAGCGGGCTATGGCTACACCTTC.

In the case of this clone: This sample includes further DNA sequences coding for the same CDR3. V is TRBV29-1 and J is TRBJ1-2; D unresolved. CDR3 length equals 14 residues. The ends were cut back, 6 bases at V and 0 bases at J, with 14 bases in the middle. The V gene's germline CDR1 is SQVTM and CDR2 ANQGSEA. The CDR3 protein is CSVLGGLPNYGYTF. As DNA, the CDR3 is TGCAGCGTCCTCGGAGGGCTCCCTAACTATGGCTACACCTTC.

The chain uses TRBV5-1 and TRBJ2-1; 9 bases agree with TRBD2. This CDR3 has 18 residues. After removal of 1 base from V and 7 bases from J, the junction contained 15 bases not matched to a gene. Germline values: CDR1 SGHRS, CDR2 YFSETQ. The CDR3 bases are TGCGCCAGCAGCTTGATCGGCGGGAGGGCCCTTGGAAGGAATGAGCAGTTCTTC. Amino acids: CASSLIGGRALGRNEQFF.

On this clone: The junction and the germline gene differ at one end; a read error may be behind it. This chain joins TRBV7-7 and TRBJ2-5; 10 bases line up with TRBD1. The germline V gene has CDR1 SSHAT and CDR2 FNYEAQ (reference sequence). This CDR3 has 16 residues. CDR3 nucleotide sequence: TGTGCTAGCAGCTTAAGGGACAGGGGTTTCCAAGAGACCCAGTACTTC. Translated: CASSLRDRGFQETQYF.

The genes are TRBV7-9 and TRBJ2-5; TRBD1 aligns across 7 bases. V was clipped by 3 bases and J by 4 bases; unmatched bases: 8. The CDR3 has 15 residues. Germline V CDR1 and CDR2: SEHNR, FQNEAQ (reference sequence). Here the CDR3 reads CASSLIGQVGETQYF. As DNA, the CDR3 is TGTGCCAGCAGCTTGATCGGACAGGTTGGAGAGACCCAGTACTTC.

V and J are TRBV5-4 and TRBJ2-5; TRBD1 might be the D (6 bases). The closer fit of TRBJ2-7 to the DNA end suggests the J call may be wrong. The CDR3 has 13 amino acids. Germline-derived CDR1 and CDR2 are SGHNT and YYREEE (reference sequence). The CDR3 DNA reads TGTGCCAGCAGCTTCGGACAGTCCTACGAGCAGTACTTC. Translation: CASSFGQSYEQYF.

This clone was observed a few times. The gene calls are TRBV6-6 and TRBJ2-5; D not resolved. Germline loops: CDR1 MNHNY, CDR2 SVGAGI (reference sequence). V shed 2 bases and J shed 10 bases, with 8 bases lying between them. The CDR3 length is 11 residues. The chain's CDR3 is CASSYEQIQYF. In DNA form, the CDR3 reads TGTGCCAGCAGTTACGAACAAATCCAGTACTTC.

This clone was counted once. The chain links TRBV30 to TRBJ1-6; 11 bases map to TRBD1. The CDR3 spans 14 residues. From germline, CDR1 is GTSNPN and CDR2 SVGIG (reference sequence). V lost 3 bases to trimming and J lost 7 bases; unmatched junction nucleotides: 2. CDR3 protein: CAWSGDRGNSPLHF. The CDR3 nucleotides are TGTGCCTGGAGCGGGGACAGGGGGAATTCACCCCTCCACTTT.

This clone was detected only a few times. CDR3 DNA: TGTGCCAGCAGTTACCGGACAGGGACCTACGAGCAGTACTTC. Translation: CASSYRTGTYEQYF. The chain recombines TRBV6-5 with TRBJ2-7, with TRBD1 matching over 8 bases. From germline, CDR1 is MNHEY and CDR2 SVGAGI. V lost 2 bases, J lost 2 bases, and 2 bases stayed unmatched. There are 14 residues in the CDR3.

The V call is TRBV5-4, the J call TRBJ2-1, with 9 bases identical to TRBD2. Looked up from germline, CDR1 is SGHNT and CDR2 is YYREEE (reference sequence). V was clipped by 0 bases and J by 7 bases; unmatched bases: 8. This CDR3 is built from 16 residues. The CDR3 DNA sequence: TGTGCCAGCAGCTTGGCCGGGCGGGAGGGCCGGAATGAGCAGTTCTTC. Translation gives CASSLAGREGRNEQFF.

J is TRBJ1-4 and V is TRBV2; no reliable D call. The V end was cut by 7 bases, the J end by 11 bases, with 17 bases between. CDR3 length: 13 amino acids. Germline V gene data show CDR1 as SNHLY and CDR2 as FYNNEI. The CDR3 DNA reads as TGTGCCAGCAAAGGGAGTTCTCGGCAGAAACTGTTTTTT. It yields the protein CASKGSSRQKLFF.

Only a few counts were recorded for this clone. The chain links TRBV4-3 to TRBJ2-1, with 9 bases that match TRBD2. The CDR3 runs 17 residues. Per germline, CDR1 LGHNA and CDR2 YSLEER. Losses at the gene ends were 0 bases for V and 4 bases for J; bases not matched to a gene: 7. The CDR3 nucleotides are TGCGCCAGCAGCCAAGATCTAGAGCGGGGGGCTTACAATGAGCAGTTCTTC. This encodes CASSQDLERGAYNEQFF.

This chain joins TRBV2 and TRBJ2-3, with D maybe TRBD2 (6 bases). This CDR3 is built from 15 residues. Germline assignment: CDR1 SNHLY and CDR2 FYNNEI. V was cut by 5 bases and J by 4 bases, with 16 bases left in between. CDR3 nucleotides: TGTGCCAGCAGTCGGGACTCCCTCGTCCCAGATACGCAGTATTTT. Its translation: CASSRDSLVPDTQYF.